This T cell receptor beta chain came from a study of naive CD8 T cells in extremely preterm neonates. Data came from immunoSEQ multiplex PCR; TCRdb stores just in-frame clones and leaves some out. The profile shows some 4,800 clones, roughly 95% of them singletons. Whole-study findings and limits: Compared with all age groups, preterm neonates showed less repertoire richness. Preterm infants showed shorter CDR3s, fewer N additions and less trimming than older groups.

Of note for this clone: What it binds is not known.

Extremely preterm deliveries at about 22-27 weeks of gestation provided the preterm samples. The length of the CDR3 is 13 residues. CDR1 is MDHEN, CDR2 SYDVKM, per germline. V was clipped by 6 bases and J by 2 bases, with 11 bases between them. The chain employs TRBV28 and TRBJ2-7; D might be TRBD1 (5 bases). The specimen was naive CD8+ T cells from cord blood. This receptor was obtained from a boy who was born preterm. The DNA of the CDR3 is TGTGCCAGCAGAAATGGACACCCCTACGAGCAGTACTTC. Its translation is CASRNGHPYEQYF.